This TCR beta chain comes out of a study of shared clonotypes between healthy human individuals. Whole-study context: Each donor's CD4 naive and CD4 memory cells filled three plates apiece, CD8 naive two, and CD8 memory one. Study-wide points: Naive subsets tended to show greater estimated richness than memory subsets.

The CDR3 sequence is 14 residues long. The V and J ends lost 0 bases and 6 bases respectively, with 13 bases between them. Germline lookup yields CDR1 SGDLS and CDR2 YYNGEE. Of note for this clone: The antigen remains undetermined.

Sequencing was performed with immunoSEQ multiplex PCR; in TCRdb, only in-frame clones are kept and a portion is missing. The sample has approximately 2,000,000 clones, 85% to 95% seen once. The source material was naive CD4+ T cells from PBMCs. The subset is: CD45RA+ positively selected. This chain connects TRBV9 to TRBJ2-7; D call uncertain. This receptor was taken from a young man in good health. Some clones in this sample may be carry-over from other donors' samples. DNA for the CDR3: TGTGCCAGCAGCGTAGCCTCAGGAGTAAGCGAGCAGTACTTC. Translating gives CASSVASGVSEQYF. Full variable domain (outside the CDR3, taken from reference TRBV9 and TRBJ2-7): DSGVTQTPKHLITATGQRVTLRCSPRSGDLSVYWYQQSLDQGLQFLIQYYNGEERAKGNILERFSAQQFPDLHSELNLSSLELGDSALYFCASSVASGVSEQYFGPGTRLTVT.